A selection of T cell receptor beta chains follows, all from one sample in a study of blood T cell repertoires in COVID-19. Profiling relied on immunoSEQ multiplex PCR, and the TCRdb table lists in-frame clones only, not all of them. Altogether tens of thousands of clones are present, around four fifths being singletons, with the ten largest covering around 5%. Sequencing used peripheral blood. Receptors were obtained from a man aged 45-65 years with active COVID-19. Each CDR3 is given with its conserved first and last residue. Each record gives: clone size, V gene, D gene, J gene, CDR3 DNA, CDR3 protein. A D gene is named only where the DNA matches it firmly. The size entry is marked missing in some rows and otherwise reads once, few, many or a size class.

-,TRBV3-1/TRBV3-2,TRBD1,TRBJ1-3,TGTGCCAGCAGCCAGGACGGGACAGGGCCAAGAAACACCATATATTTT,CASSQDGTGPRNTIYF
once,TRBV5-4,TRBD2,TRBJ2-5,TGTGCCAGCAGCCGACCATCTAGCGGCCAAGAGACCCAGTACTTC,CASSRPSSGQETQYF
few,TRBV6-5,-,TRBJ2-2,TGTGCCAGCAGTTACCAGGGGGGTACCGGGGAGCTGTTTTTT,CASSYQGGTGELFF
-,TRBV5-1,-,TRBJ2-1,TGCGCCAGCAGAGACGAGAGGGAGGGGGGCAATGAGCAGTTCTTC,CASRDEREGGNEQFF
few,TRBV9,-,TRBJ1-4,TGTGCCAGCAGCGTCTCTTACATTAATGAAAAACTGTTTTTT,CASSVSYINEKLFF
-,TRBV6-4,TRBD1,TRBJ1-5,TGTGCCAGCAGCCCGACAGGGGGTAGCAATCAGCCCCAGCATTTT,CASSPTGGSNQPQHF
-,TRBV12-3/TRBV12-4,TRBD1,TRBJ1-5,TGTGCCAGCACAGGACAGGAATATCAGCCCCAGCATTTT,CASTGQEYQPQHF
-,TRBV7-2,-,TRBJ2-3,TGTGCCAGCAGCTTCGGACTCGCAGATACGCAGTATTTT,CASSFGLADTQYF
-,TRBV5-1,TRBD2,TRBJ2-1,TGCGCCAGCAGCTGGGTGGGACTAGCGGCCTCCTACAATGAGCAGTTCTTC,CASSWVGLAASYNEQFF
-,TRBV7-3,-,TRBJ2-3,TGTGCCAGCAGCCCCGGGGTGACTAGTGGGAGGCGAAGCACAGATACGCAGTATTTT,CASSPGVTSGRRSTDTQYF
-,TRBV6-2/TRBV6-3,-,TRBJ2-7,TGTGCCAGCAGTTACATCCCTCGGGGCTCCTACGAGCAGTACTTC,CASSYIPRGSYEQYF
-,TRBV5-1,-,TRBJ2-7,TGCGCCAGCAGCTTAGGGGGTTCACTCGAGCAGTACTTC,CASSLGGSLEQYF
-,TRBV6-1,-,TRBJ1-1,TGTGCCAGCAGTGAAGATTCCATGAACACTGAAGCTTTCTTT,CASSEDSMNTEAFF
once,TRBV7-8,TRBD1,TRBJ1-2,TGTGCCAGCAGCTTAAGAGGGACAGGGGGAGAGACCTTC,CASSLRGTGGETF
-,TRBV10-3,TRBD1,TRBJ2-1,TGTGCCATCAGTGAGCCCCCTGACAGGGGGGGAATTAATGAGCAGTTCTTC,CAISEPPDRGGINEQFF
-,TRBV19,-,TRBJ2-7,TGTGCCAGTAGTATCGCCCCGAGGGCCTACGAGCAGTACTTC,CASSIAPRAYEQYF
-,TRBV5-6,-,TRBJ2-2,TGTGCCAGCAGCTTCCGCAGGGGCAACACCGGGGAGCTGTTTTTT,CASSFRRGNTGELFF
-,TRBV6-5,-,TRBJ1-2,TGTGCCAGCAGTTCGCAGGGTTATGGCTACACCTTC,CASSSQGYGYTF
-,TRBV18,-,TRBJ1-5,TGTGCCAGCTCACCACCGTATCGGGGGACCCATCAGCCCCAGCATTTT,CASSPPYRGTHQPQHF
-,TRBV13,-,TRBJ2-3,TGTGCCAGCAGCCTTAGCGGAACAGATACGCAGTATTTT,CASSLSGTDTQYF
-,TRBV20-1,-,TRBJ1-3,TGCAGGGACATGGGAAACACCATATATTTT,CRDMGNTIYF
-,TRBV6-5,-,TRBJ1-2,TGTGCCAGCAGCCGTCGGAGAGGGTCGGGGGATGGCTACACCTTC,CASSRRRGSGDGYTF
-,TRBV10-3,-,TRBJ1-3,TGTGCCATCAGTGACCCGGACAGCGAGTGGGCCTCTGGAGGAAACACCATATATTTT,CAISDPDSEWASGGNTIYF
-,TRBV19,TRBD1,TRBJ1-6,TGTGCCAGTAGTGCGGGACAGAATGGGCCTTCACCCCTCCACTTT,CASSAGQNGPSPLHF
-,TRBV19,-,TRBJ2-3,TGTGCCAGTAGTAGGCGACAGCTTACTAGCACAGATACGCAGTATTTT,CASSRRQLTSTDTQYF